This TCR beta chain was observed in a study of T-cell reconstitution after alpha-beta-depleted transplantation in children. This sample's TCRbeta library carried unique molecular identifier barcodes. Each CDR3 protein gets one entry after TCRdb re-called the PCR reads with MiXCR. Of hundreds of thousands of distinct CDR3 sequences listed, nearly 10% are singletons. The V end lost 0 bases, the J end lost 4 bases, and 10 bases lay between the germline ends. The CDR3 consists of 14 residues. Germline lookup yields CDR1 MGHRA and CDR2 YSYEKL. This chain connects TRBV4-1 to TRBJ2-7; D might be TRBD1 (5 bases). The sample was PBMCs from the stem cell graft donor, taken from the stem cell graft. The receptor comes from a human donor who donated a stem cell graft to a child with SCID. The CDR3 sequence is CASSQDRTTYEQYF. DNA of the CDR3: TGCGCCAGCAGCCAAGATCGGACAACGTACGAGCAGTACTTC.